The clone carrying this TCR beta chain was recorded many times. The antigen is undetermined. There are 13 residues in the CDR3. The trim removed 8 bases at V and 1 base at J, leaving 4 bases unmatched. Germline assignment: CDR1 MDHEN and CDR2 SYDVKM. The iRepertoire nested amplicon-rescue multiplex PCR amplified TCR alpha and beta CDR3s from RNA. A single record per CDR3 protein comes from TCRdb applying MiXCR to the multiplex PCR reads. The sample consists of more than 90,000 distinct CDR3 sequences, approximately 40% of them appearing once. This sample was taken from a study of glioma-infiltrating T cells. Broader study findings: Very few CDR3 sequences were shared between tissue and blood. Above-expected tissue-blood divergence occurred in all gliomas, most in low-grade ones.

This chain uses TRBV28 with TRBJ2-5; 7 nucleotides line up with TRBD1. Sequencing input: glioma tissue, nonneoplastic brain tissue, or PBMCs (not recorded which). This receptor was taken from a human donor with low-grade glioma or glioblastoma, undergoing nonglioma brain surgery, or in good health (not recorded which). CDR3 sequence reads: CASETGIQETQYF. CDR3 DNA sequence: TGTGCCAGCGAGACAGGGATCCAAGAGACCCAGTACTTC.